The 21 T cell receptor beta chains presented below share a single source sample, sequenced in a study of early T cells in non-severe SARS-CoV-2 infection. TCRdb itself ran the 5' RACE reads through MiXCR, one entry per CDR3 protein. The sample shows around 52,000 distinct CDR3 sequences, around a tenth of them seen only once. The material sequenced was whole blood. All receptors derive from an adult who was a healthcare worker with PCR-confirmed SARS-CoV-2 infection or an uninfected control (not recorded which).

The chain employs TRBV13 and TRBJ2-7; D is possibly TRBD2 (6 bases). CDR1 is PRHDT, CDR2 FYEKMQ, per germline (reference sequence). The CDR3 covers 15 residues. Deletions cut 5 bases from V and 6 bases from J, with 20 bases between. The CDR3 DNA reads TGTGCCAGCAGCCCCGCGGGGAGCCAAAGCGCCGAGCAGTACTTC. It translates to CASSPAGSQSAEQYF.

This clonotype occurred many times. The rearrangement links TRBV5-4 to TRBJ1-4; TRBD1 agrees at 7 bases. Germline V gene lookup returns CDR1 SGHNT and CDR2 YYREEE (reference sequence). The CDR3 runs to 14 residues. V shed 1 base and J 5 bases; nucleotides not matched to a gene: 2. In nucleotides, the CDR3 is TGTGCCAGCAGCTTGACAGGGGACAATGAAAAACTGTTTTTT. Encoded protein: CASSLTGDNEKLFF.

This clonotype was counted ten times or more. The rearrangement uses TRBV6-5 and TRBJ2-7; 13 positions match TRBD2. The CDR3 length is 16 residues. Looked up from germline, CDR1 is MNHEY and CDR2 is SVGAGI. V lost 0 bases and J lost 3; bases outside the gene matches: 2. The CDR3 region is CASSYSRTSGSYEQYF. CDR3 nucleotides: TGTGCCAGCAGTTACTCGAGGACTAGCGGGAGCTACGAGCAGTACTTC.

The chain is built from TRBV4-1 and TRBJ2-7; possible D gene TRBD1, 5 bases. Between the trimmed V and J ends, which lost 5 bases and 3 bases, there was a span of 11 bases. Germline V CDR1 and CDR2: MGHRA, YSYEKL. The length of the CDR3 is 13 residues. The CDR3 here is CASSSSQGYEQYF. CDR3 DNA: TGCGCCAGCAGCAGCTCTCAGGGCTACGAGCAGTACTTC.

This clonotype came up many times. The genes are TRBV6-1 and TRBJ2-1, with D perhaps TRBD2 (7 bases). Germline lookup yields CDR1 MNHNS and CDR2 SASEGT. The CDR3 is made up of 20 amino acids. V lost 2 bases and J lost 2, with 25 bases in between. For the CDR3, the DNA is TGTGCCAGCAGTGAAAGTCCGGCTAGCGGAGGAAAGGGGGCCTACAATGAGCAGTTCTTC. It encodes CASSESPASGGKGAYNEQFF.

This clonotype was detected ten times or more. J is TRBJ2-2 and V is TRBV28, with D perhaps given as TRBD1 or TRBD2 (5 bases each). V lost 6 bases and J lost 4, with 18 bases in between. The CDR3 is made up of 16 amino acids. Germline V gives CDR1 MDHEN, CDR2 SYDVKM. The CDR3 sequence is CASSSGLLEVTGELFF. The CDR3 DNA follows: TGTGCCAGCAGCTCAGGGTTATTGGAGGTCACCGGGGAGCTGTTTTTT.

This clonotype is classed as medium-sized. V usage is TRBV11-2 and J usage is TRBJ2-3, with D maybe TRBD2 (5 bases). Germline CDR1 is SGHAT and CDR2 is FQNNGV. This CDR3 contains 16 residues. V lost 5 bases and J lost 4, with 19 bases in between. The CDR3 sequence is CASSPSRTRRSDTQYF. CDR3 sequence (DNA): TGTGCCAGCAGCCCAAGTCGGACCCGGAGGTCAGATACGCAGTATTTT.

This clonotype was seen more than once but under ten times. The CDR3 DNA is TGCGCCAGCAGCCAGGGCAGGGAGAACACCGGGGAGCTGTTTTTT. It translates to CASSQGRENTGELFF. The chain employs TRBV4-1 and TRBJ2-2; the D gene is possibly TRBD1 (5 bases). The ends were cut back, 3 bases at V and 1 base at J, with 9 bases in the middle. The germline CDR1 and CDR2 sequences are MGHRA and YSYEKL. The CDR3 runs to 15 residues.

This clonotype was picked up a small number of times. CDR3 protein: CASSLRGQRPEAFF. The CDR3 DNA reads TGTGCCAGCAGCTTACGGGGACAGCGCCCTGAAGCTTTCTTT. The chain carries TRBV13 and TRBJ1-1, with TRBD1 matching over 7 bases. This CDR3 is 14 amino acids long. The V gene end was trimmed by 2 bases and the J gene end by 6 bases; junction bases not matched to a gene: 6. Germline CDR1 reads PRHDT; CDR2 reads FYEKMQ (reference sequence).

This clonotype was seen ten or more times. V gene TRBV20-1 combines with J gene TRBJ1-3; D is perhaps TRBD1 (6 bases). Trimming left V 5 bases short and J 2 bases short, with 13 bases between. Germline V CDR1 and CDR2: DFQATT, SNEGSKA (reference sequence). This CDR3 spans 14 amino acids. CDR3 sequence: CSALEGGPGNTIYF. The CDR3 nucleotides are TGCAGTGCTCTGGAGGGGGGGCCTGGAAACACCATATATTTT.

This clonotype was detected ten times or more. The gene calls are TRBV20-1 and TRBJ1-5; D ambiguous. Trimming left V 6 bases short and J 6 bases short, with 12 bases between. Germline CDR1 DFQATT, CDR2 SNEGSKA (reference sequence). The CDR3 has 12 residues. CDR3 region: CSAIDGGQPQHF. The DNA for the CDR3 is TGCAGTGCAATCGACGGTGGTCAGCCCCAGCATTTT.

This clonotype was recorded many times. The CDR3 here is CASSISGQNTEAFF. Here the CDR3 DNA reads TGCGCCAGCAGCATATCGGGACAAAACACTGAAGCTTTCTTT. V gene TRBV5-1 combines with J gene TRBJ1-1, with D possibly being TRBD1 (6 bases). Trimming removed 4 bases at V and 2 bases at J, with 12 bases between. CDR1 is SGHRS, CDR2 YFSETQ, per germline. The CDR3 has 14 residues.

This chain links TRBV10-3 with TRBJ2-7, with D possibly TRBD2 on 8 matching bases. The V end lost 4 bases, the J end lost 4 bases, and 14 bases lay between the germline ends. The CDR3 is 14 residues long. Looked up from germline, CDR1 is ENHRY and CDR2 is SYGVKD. The CDR3, as DNA: TGTGCCATCAGTGGACAGGGCGGGAGGTACGAGCAGTACTTC. Its translation: CAISGQGGRYEQYF.

This clonotype appeared a few times. J is TRBJ1-4 and V is TRBV7-9, with 8 positions matching TRBD1. Germline assignment: CDR1 SEHNR and CDR2 FQNEAQ (reference sequence). The CDR3 extends over 18 amino acids. J lost 2 bases, V lost 7 bases, and 15 bases had no gene match. In nucleotides, the CDR3 is TGTGCCAGCACCTTTCGTGACAGGGGCAAGCGGACTAATGAAAAACTGTTTTTT. This encodes CASTFRDRGKRTNEKLFF.

V is TRBV20-1 and J is TRBJ2-3, with 12 bases aligning to TRBD2. Trimming at V came to 0 bases and at J to 5 bases, leaving 6 bases not matched to a gene. This CDR3 is built from 16 residues. Germline lookup yields CDR1 DFQATT and CDR2 SNEGSKA (reference sequence). As DNA, the CDR3 is TGCAGTGCTAGAGATCCTAGCGGGAGGGGGGGAGATACGCAGTATTTT. It translates to CSARDPSGRGGDTQYF.

This clonotype was seen many times. The chain couples TRBV28 to TRBJ2-5; tentatively, D is TRBD1 or TRBD2 (7 bases each). The CDR3 has 16 amino acids. V was shortened by 6 bases and J by 4 bases, with 21 bases between the two germline ends. Looked up from germline, CDR1 is MDHEN and CDR2 is SYDVKM. In nucleotides, the CDR3 is TGTGCCAGCAGGAAGGTTGACAGGGACTATTCAGAGACCCAGTACTTC. Amino acid sequence: CASRKVDRDYSETQYF.

This clonotype occurred many times. The V call is TRBV3-1, the J call TRBJ2-7; D ambiguous. The length of the CDR3 is 15 residues. The germline CDR1 and CDR2 sequences are LGHDT and YNNKEL (reference sequence). V lost 1 base and J lost 2, with 12 bases in between. The CDR3 loop reads CASSQGRSYAYEQYF. CDR3 coding DNA: TGTGCCAGCAGCCAAGGTCGTTCTTACGCCTACGAGCAGTACTTC.

This clonotype was found a few times. This chain connects TRBV11-2 to TRBJ2-1; D gene unclear. Germline V gene sequence: CDR1 SGHAT, CDR2 FQNNGV. The CDR3 has 15 amino acids. Between the trimmed V and J ends, which lost 4 bases and 0 bases, there was a span of 10 bases. The CDR3 reads CASSSPGHSYNEQFF. The CDR3 nucleotides are TGTGCCAGCAGCTCCCCCGGCCACTCCTACAATGAGCAGTTCTTC.

This clonotype has only a few counts. V is TRBV5-1 and J is TRBJ2-7; D not resolved. Trimming cost V 0 bases and J 2 bases, with 9 bases left between them. The CDR3 runs 14 residues. Germline values: CDR1 SGHRS, CDR2 YFSETQ. The DNA of the CDR3 is TGCGCCAGCAGCTTGGTCCAACATACCTACGAGCAGTACTTC. Translation gives CASSLVQHTYEQYF. Supplemented by reference TRBV5-1 and TRBJ2-7, the full variable domain reads KAGVTQTPRYLIKTRGQQVTLSCSPISGHRSVSWYQQTPGQGLQFLFEYFSETQRNKGNFPGRFSGRQFSNSRSEMNVSTLELGDSALYLCASSLVQHTYEQYFGPGTRLTVT.

The chain carries TRBV10-2 and TRBJ2-7; D ambiguous. This CDR3 is built from 15 residues. V lost 5 bases to trimming and J lost 4 bases, with 18 bases between them. Germline V CDR1 and CDR2: WSHSY, SAAADI. In nucleotides, the CDR3 is TGCGCCAGCAGTTCCGGGTGGAGCACTATATACGAGCAGTACTTC. Its translation is CASSSGWSTIYEQYF.

This clonotype was picked up a small number of times. The J gene is TRBJ1-4, the V gene TRBV5-6, with 7 bases aligning to TRBD1. V shed 4 bases, J shed 8 bases, and the junction held 11 bases outside the gene matches. Germline CDR1 SGHDT, CDR2 YYEEEE. The CDR3 consists of 15 residues. In DNA form, the CDR3 reads TGTGCCAGCAGCCTCCCGGAGGGGGCAGGGGAAAAACTGTTTTTT. Amino acid sequence: CASSLPEGAGEKLFF.